This T cell receptor (beta chain) comes out of a study of graft-versus-host responses after intestinal transplantation (dated by TCRdb to 2020 to 2023). About the full investigation: The transplants that recipients got were multivisceral, liver-intestinal, or isolated intestinal. Every recipient was given anti-thymocyte globulin induction, then maintenance tacrolimus and steroids for two to three years. Graft-versus-host and host-versus-graft alloreactive T cell clones were tracked in the graft, circulation and bone marrow after intestinal transplantation using bulk TCR-beta CDR3 sequencing. Alloreactive clones were identified by sequencing pre-transplant mixed lymphocyte reaction products and comparing them with unstimulated pre-transplant donor and recipient T cells. Of the roughly 26 intestinal transplant recipients enrolled in the cohort, one of whom was a retransplant, a few patients without pretransplant specimens were excluded. A peak of at least 4% donor T cells among recipient peripheral blood mononuclear cells was the definition used for donor T cell macrochimerism. Rather than being sequenced by the commercial service, samples from a few later patients were sequenced in-house on an Illumina MiSeq and processed with MiXCR.

Points on this clone: Its antigen target is currently unknown. The input lacks base qualities; no much larger clone sits a single base away.

The library was prepared using the immunoSEQ multiplex PCR assay. For most patients, genomic DNA was isolated with the Qiagen DNeasy Blood and Tissue Kit and sent frozen to Adaptive Biotechnologies for TCR sequencing. For most patients, genomic DNA was subjected to high-throughput TCR-beta CDR3 sequencing by Adaptive Biotechnologies. Per the source publication's procedure: Adaptive's ImmunoSEQ software supplied the TCR sequencing data for about 18 patients, while MiXCR and VDJtools were used to process a few other patients. CD4 versus CD8 sorting errors were corrected by removing sequences found in both subsets at a frequency ratio below 5:1. CDR3 nucleotide sequences shared by donor and recipient were removed because the origin of these sequences could not be assigned. To be classed as alloreactive, a clone needed at least 2-fold expansion over unstimulated cells and a minimum CFSE-low frequency of 0.002% (template counts) or 0.001% (read counts). Clones were considered mappable if detected in sequenced pre-transplant spleen, lymph node, or MLR CFSE-low populations of the donor or recipient. The cumulative frequency of alloreactive clones was calculated as a percentage of all sequences, weighted by copy number. TCRdb provides this immuneACCESS table in a form limited to in-frame rearrangements. Some clones are lacking; in checked studies, under half of them reflect an unresolved V gene, and why the rest are absent is not known. V and J calls and clone size are copied from that table; D and trimming were computed from the DNA. The sample includes tens of thousands of clones, with roughly 91% observed a single time. Of the sample, approximately 1.3% falls within the top ten clones.

This specimen's time point label, per the study, means: cells obtained before transplantation from donor or recipient. CD3+CD4+ and CD3+CD8+ populations were FACS-sorted from unstimulated pre-transplant donor and recipient cells taken from spleen or lymph nodes. General conclusions and limits of the study: In patients with donor T cell macrochimerism, the allografts had high GvH to HvG T cell clonal ratios. Early after transplant, peak levels of circulating GvH clones were found to be associated with declines in HvG clones. Conclusions were limited by the relatively low number and heterogeneity of intestinal transplant patients. GvH clones turned up in recipient bone marrow, with some appearing earlier in ileal mucosa or blood, a pattern consistent with an intestinal mucosal origin.

Sequencing used unstimulated CD8+ T cells sorted from spleen or lymph node cells, obtained before intestinal transplant. The sequence was obtained from a human donor who received an intestinal transplant.

The nucleotides are TGTGCCAGCAGGGGGGCGGGGGCCAGGGATGAGCAGTTCTTC. The translation is CASRGAGARDEQFF. The chain is made from TRBV11-3 and TRBJ2-1, with TRBD2 perhaps the D gene, on 7 matching bases. The cysteine opens and the phenylalanine closes a CDR3 of 14 amino acids. Here the CDR3 DNA is all that survives: 42 bases in frame from base 1. The germline V gene encodes CDR1 SGHNT and CDR2 YENEEA. The junction carries 17 bases between V and J, which are trimmed by 6 bases and 8 bases respectively.